A single sample gave rise to the 12 T cell receptor beta chains below, sequenced in a study of chemoradiotherapy in HPV16-positive cancers. Libraries were prepared by immunoSEQ multiplex PCR; TCRdb keeps only in-frame clonotypes and omits some of them. The table has approximately 27,000 clones, approximately 84% seen once. The sequences come from blood, collected from a patient who underwent chemoradiotherapy. The receptors were gathered from a human donor with HPV-associated anogenital cancer.

This sequence joins TRBV7-9 and TRBJ1-2, with 7 bases aligning to TRBD1. CDR3 length: 15 residues. Germline CDR1 and CDR2: SEHNR and FQNEAQ (reference sequence). With V trimmed by 0 bases and J by 4 bases, 5 bases remained unmatched. CDR3 sequence: CASSLAGGETYGYTF. CDR3 bases: TGTGCCAGCAGCTTAGCAGGGGGCGAAACCTATGGCTACACCTTC.

This clone appeared once. The chain links TRBV28 to TRBJ2-7, with 13 bases that match TRBD2. The ends lost 5 bases at V and 1 base at J; junction bases unmatched: 2. Germline values: CDR1 MDHEN, CDR2 SYDVKM. The CDR3 extends over 15 amino acids. The CDR3 nucleotides are TGTGCCAGCAGTCTGACTAGCGGGGGGTCCTACGAGCAGTACTTC. Translating it yields CASSLTSGGSYEQYF. The full variable domain, in which reference TRBV28 and TRBJ2-7 provide the parts outside the CDR3, is DVKVTQSSRYLVKRTGEKVFLECVQDMDHENMFWYRQDPGLGLRLIYFSYDVKMKEKGDIPEGYSVSREKKERFSLILESASTNQTSMYLCASSLTSGGSYEQYFGPGTRLTVT.

This sequence joins TRBV7-3 and TRBJ2-2; the D gene is possibly TRBD2 (6 bases). This CDR3 has 17 amino acids. V was shortened by 2 bases and J by 0 bases, with 13 bases between the two germline ends. Germline V gene lookup returns CDR1 SGHTA and CDR2 FQGTGA. This CDR3 reads CASSLEAGLANTGELFF. In nucleotides, the CDR3 is TGTGCCAGCAGCTTAGAGGCGGGGCTAGCGAACACCGGGGAGCTGTTTTTT.

CDR3 sequence (DNA): TGTGCCAGCAGCCCCCTCGGGCCCGGAAACACCATATATTTT. It specifies CASSPLGPGNTIYF. This chain uses TRBV14 with TRBJ1-3; D uncertain. V was pared by 4 bases and J by 4 bases, with 11 bases between. CDR1 and CDR2 (germline): SGHDN, FVKESK. The CDR3 has 14 residues.

The chain links TRBV6-4 to TRBJ1-3; 9 bases line up with TRBD1. Germline V CDR1 and CDR2: MRHNA, SNTAGT. V gave up 6 bases and J gave up 4 bases; unmatched junction bases: 1. This CDR3 contains 13 residues. CDR3 bases: TGTGCCAGCAGGGGGACAGGGGGAAACACCATATATTTT. The encoded protein is CASRGTGGNTIYF.

The chain combines TRBV2 with TRBJ2-5; D is ambiguous. Looked up from germline, CDR1 is SNHLY and CDR2 is FYNNEI. The CDR3 extends over 13 amino acids. The V end was cut by 3 bases, the J end by 4 bases, with 9 bases between. The CDR3 loop reads CASSELRSETQYF. The CDR3 region has the DNA TGTGCCAGCAGTGAGTTACGATCAGAGACCCAGTACTTC.

The chain is built from TRBV28 and TRBJ1-5; D is unclear. This CDR3 spans 16 amino acids. The germline gives CDR1 MDHEN, CDR2 SYDVKM. The V gene lost 4 bases and the J gene lost 4 bases, with 17 bases spanning the gap. Here the CDR3 DNA reads TGTGCCAGCAGTTCGGCAGCAGTAAGGACTAATCAGCCCCAGCATTTT. This codes for CASSSAAVRTNQPQHF. The full variable domain, rest sourced from reference TRBV28 and TRBJ1-5, is DVKVTQSSRYLVKRTGEKVFLECVQDMDHENMFWYRQDPGLGLRLIYFSYDVKMKEKGDIPEGYSVSREKKERFSLILESASTNQTSMYLCASSSAAVRTNQPQHFGDGTRLSIL.

Here the CDR3 reads CASSSDRSSTDTQYF. CDR3 bases: TGTGCCAGCAGCTCGGACCGATCTAGCACAGATACGCAGTATTTT. V is TRBV7-6 and J is TRBJ2-3, with D unresolved. CDR1 and CDR2 from the germline V gene are SGHVS and FNYEAQ. V was shortened by 4 bases and J by 0 bases, with 11 bases between the two germline ends. This CDR3 comprises 15 residues.

J is TRBJ2-5 and V is TRBV5-4, with D possibly matching TRBD2 (7 bases). Deletions cut 0 bases from V and 5 bases from J, with 14 bases between. Germline V CDR1 and CDR2: SGHNT, YYREEE (reference sequence). The length of the CDR3 is 15 residues. The CDR3 nucleotides read TGTGCCAGCAGCTTGGGTCCGGGGGGCCGTGAGACCCAGTACTTC. Translation gives CASSLGPGGRETQYF.

This chain connects TRBV7-9 to TRBJ2-2, with unresolved D. Trimming removed 7 bases from V and 1 base from J, with 13 bases in between. This CDR3 comprises 15 residues. Germline loops: CDR1 SEHNR, CDR2 FQNEAQ (reference sequence). CDR3 bases: TGTGCCAGCACCGGTCTGAGCCAGAACACCGGGGAGCTGTTTTTT. It is translated as CASTGLSQNTGELFF.

CDR3 nucleotides: TGTGCCAGCAGCTTAGGCCTAGCGGGGTGGGGCACAGATACGCAGTATTTT. Its protein product is CASSLGLAGWGTDTQYF. The J gene is TRBJ2-3, the V gene TRBV7-2; 9 bases line up with TRBD2. CDR3 length equals 17 residues. Unmatched junction bases numbered 6, after V lost 1 base and J lost 1 base. Per germline, CDR1 SGHTA and CDR2 FQGNSA. Full variable domain (missing parts from reference TRBV7-2 and TRBJ2-3): GAGVSQSPSNKVTEKGKDVELRCDPISGHTALYWYRQSLGQGLEFLIYFQGNSAPDKSGLPSDRFSAERTGGSVSTLTIQRTQQEDSAVYLCASSLGLAGWGTDTQYFGPGTRLTVL.

This chain links TRBV5-1 with TRBJ1-1, with D possibly matching TRBD1 (5 bases). This CDR3 spans 15 amino acids. Germline values: CDR1 SGHRS, CDR2 YFSETQ. V lost 4 bases, J lost 3 bases, and 16 bases lay in between. The CDR3 region is CASSPIVGQDTEAFF. The CDR3 nucleotides read TGCGCCAGCAGCCCCATCGTGGGGCAGGACACTGAAGCTTTCTTT.